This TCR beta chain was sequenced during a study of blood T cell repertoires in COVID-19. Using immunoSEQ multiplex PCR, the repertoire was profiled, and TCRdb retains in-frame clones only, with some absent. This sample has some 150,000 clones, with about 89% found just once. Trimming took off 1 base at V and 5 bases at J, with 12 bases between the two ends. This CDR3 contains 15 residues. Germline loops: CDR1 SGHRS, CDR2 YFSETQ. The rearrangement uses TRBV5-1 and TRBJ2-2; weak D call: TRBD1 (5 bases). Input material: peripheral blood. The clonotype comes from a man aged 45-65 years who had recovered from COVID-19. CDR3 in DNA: TGCGCCAGCAGCTTGCATCAGGGCGAAACCGGGGAGCTGTTTTTT. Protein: CASSLHQGETGELFF.